This paragraph reports one T cell receptor (beta chain). These data are taken from a study of cytomegalovirus exposure and HLA in healthy donors. 60 Vbeta and 13 Jbeta primers were used in PCR. TCRdb keeps only in-frame clones here, not all; method: immunoSEQ multiplex PCR. Among about 110,000 clones listed, 60% to 85% were seen once. The CDR3 consists of 18 residues. Germline V gene data show CDR1 as LGHNT and CDR2 as FRNRAP. Unmatched junction bases numbered 7, after V lost 1 base and J lost 2 bases. The clonotype was recovered from a male donor in good health and CMV-seronegative. Material for sequencing was PBMCs. V and J are TRBV12-5 and TRBJ2-1, with TRBD2 matching over 11 bases. CDR3 nucleotide sequence: TGTGCTAGTGGTTTGGGACTAGCGGGACTTCTGACCTACAATGAGCAGTTCTTC. Its translation: CASGLGLAGLLTYNEQFF.